One and the same sample provided the 17 T cell receptor beta chains below, sequenced in a study of blood T cell repertoires in COVID-19. The assay was immunoSEQ multiplex PCR, and TCRdb's table has in-frame clones only and misses some. The data hold 350,000 to 450,000 clones, with around 90% observed a single time. The sequencing input was peripheral blood. Receptors were obtained from a human donor in a cohort sampled during active COVID-19.

This chain joins TRBV5-1 and TRBJ1-3, with D uncertain. This CDR3 contains 15 residues. Trimming left V 0 bases short and J 0 bases short, with 7 bases between. Germline assignment: CDR1 SGHRS and CDR2 YFSETQ. DNA for the CDR3: TGCGCCAGCAGCTTGGTTCCCAGCTCTGGAAACACCATATATTTT. This translates into CASSLVPSSGNTIYF.

This clone has only a few counts. The V and J genes are TRBV5-4 and TRBJ1-3, with 7 bases lining up with TRBD1. Germline trimming cut 0 bases from V and 0 bases from J; bases unmatched to any gene: 3. The germline V gene encodes CDR1 SGHNT and CDR2 YYREEE (reference sequence). This CDR3 region has 16 residues. CDR3 nucleotide sequence: TGTGCCAGCAGCTTGGAGGGGGCCCTCTCTGGAAACACCATATATTTT. This translates into CASSLEGALSGNTIYF.

The table lists this clone with a few counts. The rearrangement joins TRBV4-1 to TRBJ1-4; D unclear. Germline-derived CDR1 and CDR2 are MGHRA and YSYEKL. The CDR3 spans 12 residues. The V gene lost 1 base and the J gene lost 6 bases, with 3 bases spanning the gap. This CDR3 reads CASSQADEKLFF. CDR3 bases: TGCGCCAGCAGCCAAGCAGATGAAAAACTGTTTTTT.

The chain is built from TRBV6-6 and TRBJ2-7, with D maybe TRBD1 (6 bases). The CDR3 spans 13 residues. CDR1 is MNHNY and CDR2 is SVGAGI in the germline V gene (reference sequence). The V end lost 2 bases, the J end lost 3 bases, and 8 bases lay between the germline ends. CDR3 bases: TGTGCCAGCAGTTACGGGGACATCTACGAGCAGTACTTC. Translated: CASSYGDIYEQYF.

The V call is TRBV13, the J call TRBJ2-3, with TRBD2 matching over 9 bases. Germline-derived CDR1 and CDR2 are PRHDT and FYEKMQ (reference sequence). This CDR3 contains 16 residues. V gave up 3 bases and J gave up 2 bases; unmatched junction bases: 6. The CDR3 sequence is CASSLISGGLTDTQYF. The CDR3 DNA reads as TGTGCCAGCAGCTTGATTAGCGGGGGACTCACAGATACGCAGTATTTT.

This chain joins TRBV21-1 and TRBJ1-1. TRBV21-1 is a pseudogene. The CDR3 is made up of 16 amino acids. The chain's CDR3 is CASSKKRGEKGTEAFF. The CDR3, as DNA: TGTGCCAGCAGCAAAAAGCGGGGGGAGAAGGGCACTGAAGCTTTCTTT.

The J gene is TRBJ2-7, the V gene TRBV9, with D maybe TRBD2 (6 bases). The CDR3 extends over 13 amino acids. Germline CDR1 and CDR2: SGDLS and YYNGEE. V lost 4 bases, J lost 7 bases, and 15 bases lay in between. The CDR3 bases are TGTGCCAGCAGCCCCGGTGGGGGGAGTGAGCAGTACTTC. Translation gives CASSPGGGSEQYF.

V gene TRBV28 combines with J gene TRBJ1-5; 7 nucleotides align to TRBD1. Germline CDR1 and CDR2: MDHEN and SYDVKM. V was pared by 5 bases and J by 3 bases, with 7 bases of the junction left unmatched. The CDR3 loop spans 15 amino acids. CDR3 DNA: TGTGCCAGCAGTACTCCACAGGGGAACAATCAGCCCCAGCATTTT. Its translation is CASSTPQGNNQPQHF. Filled out from reference TRBV28 and TRBJ1-5, the complete variable domain reads DVKVTQSSRYLVKRTGEKVFLECVQDMDHENMFWYRQDPGLGLRLIYFSYDVKMKEKGDIPEGYSVSREKKERFSLILESASTNQTSMYLCASSTPQGNNQPQHFGDGTRLSIL.

The chain recombines TRBV19 with TRBJ1-2; TRBD1 might be the D (5 bases). Germline V gene lookup returns CDR1 LNHDA and CDR2 SQIVND (reference sequence). This CDR3 has 12 amino acids. Trimming removed 5 bases at V and 4 bases at J, with 8 bases between. The CDR3 here is CASSVQAYGYTF. The CDR3 DNA sequence: TGTGCCAGTAGTGTACAGGCCTATGGCTACACCTTC.

The chain joins TRBV9 to TRBJ1-1, with D perhaps matching TRBD1 (5 bases). Germline-derived CDR1 and CDR2 are SGDLS and YYNGEE. Trimming left V 1 base short and J 4 bases short, with 8 bases between. The CDR3 consists of 13 residues. The CDR3 DNA is TGTGCCAGCAGCGTAACAGGACGCACTGAAGCTTTCTTT. This sequence encodes CASSVTGRTEAFF.

This clone was detected a few times. The chain recombines TRBV5-4 with TRBJ1-1; 8 nucleotides agree with TRBD1. Germline V lookup: CDR1 SGHNT, CDR2 YYREEE (reference sequence). The CDR3 has 15 amino acids. The V gene end was trimmed by 4 bases and the J gene end by 4 bases; junction bases not matched to a gene: 9. CDR3 sequence: CASSPPTGEGTEAFF. Written as DNA, the CDR3 is TGTGCCAGCAGCCCCCCGACAGGGGAAGGCACTGAAGCTTTCTTT.

This chain connects TRBV19 to TRBJ2-7, with 11 positions matching TRBD1. This CDR3 is 15 amino acids long. CDR1 is LNHDA and CDR2 is SQIVND in the germline V gene (reference sequence). V lost 5 bases to trimming and J lost 5 bases; unmatched junction nucleotides: 8. The CDR3 protein is CASSPERTGGDEQYF. In DNA, the CDR3 is TGTGCCAGTAGTCCCGAAAGGACAGGGGGCGACGAGCAGTACTTC.

The rearrangement links TRBV19 to TRBJ2-1; 10 positions agree with TRBD2. This CDR3 contains 15 residues. Trimming removed 5 bases from V and 9 bases from J; junction bases left unmatched: 10. CDR1 is LNHDA, CDR2 SQIVND, per germline (reference sequence). CDR3 nucleotide sequence: TGTGCCAGTAGTGCCACACTAGCGGGAAAAGGTGAGCAGTTCTTC. It codes for CASSATLAGKGEQFF.

The chain has TRBV14 and TRBJ2-3; weak D call: TRBD2 (5 bases). The CDR3 is 16 amino acids. From germline, CDR1 is SGHDN and CDR2 FVKESK. V dropped 1 base and J dropped 3 bases, with 14 bases sitting between them. The CDR3 loop reads CASSQARPSPTDTQYF. The CDR3 DNA reads TGTGCCAGCAGCCAAGCTAGACCTAGCCCTACAGATACGCAGTATTTT.

The V call is TRBV6-5, the J call TRBJ2-4, with D possibly matching TRBD1 (6 bases). The CDR3 has 15 residues. The germline V gene encodes CDR1 MNHEY and CDR2 SVGAGI. Trimming took 6 bases from V and 1 from J, leaving 13 bases between them. The CDR3 DNA follows: TGTGCCAGCAGACAGGGTAGGGTGGCCAAAAACATTCAGTACTTC. Encoded protein: CASRQGRVAKNIQYF.

The genes are TRBV9 and TRBJ2-5; D is uncertain. The CDR3 has 13 residues. Germline V gives CDR1 SGDLS, CDR2 YYNGEE. Trimming left V 3 bases short and J 1 base short, with 7 bases between. The CDR3 sequence is CASSGASQETQYF. The CDR3 region has the DNA TGTGCCAGCAGCGGGGCGTCCCAAGAGACCCAGTACTTC.

This chain joins TRBV28 and TRBJ2-3; tentative D call: TRBD2 (6 bases). The CDR3 extends over 14 amino acids. Germline V gene data show CDR1 as MDHEN and CDR2 as SYDVKM. Deletions cut 5 bases from V and 4 bases from J, with 13 bases between. The CDR3, as DNA: TGTGCCAGCAGTACGCCTAGCGTGGCAGATACGCAGTATTTT. Translating it yields CASSTPSVADTQYF. The full variable domain, rest sourced from reference TRBV28 and TRBJ2-3, is DVKVTQSSRYLVKRTGEKVFLECVQDMDHENMFWYRQDPGLGLRLIYFSYDVKMKEKGDIPEGYSVSREKKERFSLILESASTNQTSMYLCASSTPSVADTQYFGPGTRLTVL.